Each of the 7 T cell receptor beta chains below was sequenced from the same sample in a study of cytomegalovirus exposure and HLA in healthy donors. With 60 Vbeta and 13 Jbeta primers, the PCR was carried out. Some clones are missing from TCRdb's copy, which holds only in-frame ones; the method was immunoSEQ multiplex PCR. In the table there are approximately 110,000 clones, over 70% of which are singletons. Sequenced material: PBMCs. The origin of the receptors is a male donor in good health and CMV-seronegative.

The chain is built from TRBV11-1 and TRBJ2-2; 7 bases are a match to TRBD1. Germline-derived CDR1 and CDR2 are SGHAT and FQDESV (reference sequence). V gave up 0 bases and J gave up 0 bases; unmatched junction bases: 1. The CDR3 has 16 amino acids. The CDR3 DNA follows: TGTGCCAGCAGCTTAGCAGGGGGCCCGAACACCGGGGAGCTGTTTTTT. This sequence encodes CASSLAGGPNTGELFF.

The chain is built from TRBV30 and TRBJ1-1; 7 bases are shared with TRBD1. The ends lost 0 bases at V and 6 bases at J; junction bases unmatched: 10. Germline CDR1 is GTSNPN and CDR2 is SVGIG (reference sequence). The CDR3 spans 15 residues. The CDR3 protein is CAWSVLSGGFAEAFF. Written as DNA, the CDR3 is TGTGCCTGGAGTGTACTATCAGGGGGGTTCGCTGAAGCTTTCTTT.

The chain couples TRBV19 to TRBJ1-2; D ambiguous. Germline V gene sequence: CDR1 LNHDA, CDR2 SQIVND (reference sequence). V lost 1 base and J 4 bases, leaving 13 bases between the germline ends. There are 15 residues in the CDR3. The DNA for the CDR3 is TGTGCCAGTAGTATAGGGCCAGGTCTCTCCTATGGCTACACCTTC. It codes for CASSIGPGLSYGYTF.

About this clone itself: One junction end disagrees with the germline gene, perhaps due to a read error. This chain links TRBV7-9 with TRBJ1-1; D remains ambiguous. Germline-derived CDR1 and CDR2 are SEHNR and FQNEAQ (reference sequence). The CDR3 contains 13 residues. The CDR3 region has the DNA TGTTCCAGCAGCTTAGATCTGTTAACTGAAGCTTTCTTT. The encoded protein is CSSSLDLLTEAFF.

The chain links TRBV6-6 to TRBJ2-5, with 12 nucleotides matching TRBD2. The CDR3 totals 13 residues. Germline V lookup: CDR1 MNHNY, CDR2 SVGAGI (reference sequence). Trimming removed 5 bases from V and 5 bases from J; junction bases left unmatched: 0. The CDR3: CASSLAGGETQYF. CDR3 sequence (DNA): TGTGCCAGCAGTCTAGCGGGAGGGGAGACCCAGTACTTC.

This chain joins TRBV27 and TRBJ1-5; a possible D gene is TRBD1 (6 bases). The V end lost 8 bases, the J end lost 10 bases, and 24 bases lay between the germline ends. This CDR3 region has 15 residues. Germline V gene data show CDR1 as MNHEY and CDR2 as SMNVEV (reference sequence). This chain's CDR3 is CASRLQGVRGGPQHF. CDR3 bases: TGTGCCAGCCGATTACAGGGCGTGAGAGGAGGACCCCAGCATTTT.

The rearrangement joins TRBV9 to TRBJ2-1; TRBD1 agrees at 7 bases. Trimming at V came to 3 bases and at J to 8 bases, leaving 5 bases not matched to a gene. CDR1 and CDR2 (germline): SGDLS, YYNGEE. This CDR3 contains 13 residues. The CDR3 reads CASSARGRDEQFF. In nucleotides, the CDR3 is TGTGCCAGCAGCGCAAGGGGGCGCGATGAGCAGTTCTTC.